This T cell receptor beta chain was sequenced for a study of vaccination effects on CD4 cells after COVID-19. Points on this clone: Its antigen is undetermined.

Trimming removed 2 bases from V and 2 bases from J; junction bases left unmatched: 8. Germline CDR1 reads MNHEY; CDR2 reads SVGAGI. The CDR3 is 16 amino acids. Antigen-specific CD4+ T cells were expanded with viral peptide pools in the ViraFEST assay before sequencing. It was after approximately 11 days of culture that CD4+ T cells were isolated. Two-dose vaccination with either BNT162b2 or mRNA-1273 was given to the participants. Vaccinated recipients, who were negative for nucleocapsid antibodies, had no history of SARS-CoV-2 infection. Produced via immunoSEQ multiplex PCR; TCRdb's table is partial and in-frame only. The data contain about 22,000 clones, roughly 72% of them seen just once; the ten biggest clones take up more than 8.5%. Points from the study as a whole: Cross-reactivity toward common cold coronaviruses was confined to only 1 of 255 vaccine-induced clones in healthy vaccinees. Vaccine- and infection-induced clones showed marked clonal contraction late following vaccination.

The clonotype originates from a human donor who received a COVID-19 vaccine. This chain joins TRBV6-5 and TRBJ2-5; 7 bases line up with TRBD2. The sequencing here drew on CD4+ T cells from PBMCs cultured with HCoV-NL63 spike peptides, taken after COVID-19 vaccination. CDR3 amino acids: CASSYGPGRGQETQYF. Written as DNA, the CDR3 is TGTGCCAGCAGTTACGGTCCCGGGCGGGGGCAAGAGACCCAGTACTTC.